One sample yielded the 8 T cell receptor beta chains listed below, sequenced in a study of siplizumab effects on memory and regulatory T cells. Produced via immunoSEQ multiplex PCR; TCRdb's table is partial and in-frame only. Of about 120,000 clones detected, around 94% appear once; the ten largest clones hold roughly 1.5%. Input material: non-Treg CD4+ T cells sorted from blood. Receptors were obtained from a human donor in good health.

This clone was seen only once. This chain joins TRBV19 and TRBJ2-5; 9 nucleotides agree with TRBD1. Germline V lookup: CDR1 LNHDA, CDR2 SQIVND (reference sequence). The V gene end was trimmed by 4 bases and the J gene end by 2 bases; junction bases not matched to a gene: 2. The CDR3 has 14 amino acids. In DNA, the CDR3 is TGTGCCAGTAGTAGAGGACAGGGGCAAGAGACCCAGTACTTC. It encodes CASSRGQGQETQYF.

The chain joins TRBV5-4 to TRBJ2-3; TRBD2 matches at 13 bases. Germline V gene lookup returns CDR1 SGHNT and CDR2 YYREEE (reference sequence). V trimming: 3 bases; J trimming: 4 bases; junction bases outside the gene matches: 5. This CDR3 region has 16 residues. The CDR3 nucleotides are TGTGCCAGCAGCTCAGGACTAGCGGGAGTGGCAGATACGCAGTATTTT. Its protein is CASSSGLAGVADTQYF.

The rearrangement joins TRBV9 to TRBJ2-7, with D possibly called TRBD1 or TRBD2 (5 bases each). The V and J ends lost 3 bases and 3 bases respectively, with 13 bases between them. Germline V gene data show CDR1 as SGDLS and CDR2 as YYNGEE. The CDR3 has 14 residues. DNA for the CDR3: TGTGCCAGCAGCGCCACCGGGACCCACTACGAGCAGTACTTC. It specifies CASSATGTHYEQYF.

This clone was observed a handful of times. The chain uses TRBV19 and TRBJ2-7; perhaps TRBD2 as D (6 bases). Between the trimmed V and J ends, which lost 4 bases and 2 bases, there was a span of 15 bases. CDR3 size: 15 residues. The germline V gene encodes CDR1 LNHDA and CDR2 SQIVND (reference sequence). CDR3 in amino acids: CASSNLGTAAYEQYF. CDR3 coding DNA: TGTGCCAGTAGTAACCTCGGGACTGCCGCCTACGAGCAGTACTTC.

This chain joins TRBV5-1 and TRBJ2-7, with D perhaps matching TRBD1 (6 bases). Germline loops: CDR1 SGHRS, CDR2 YFSETQ. Trimming took 6 bases from V and 5 from J, leaving 15 bases between them. The length of the CDR3 is 13 residues. The CDR3 DNA is TGCGCCAGCACCTGGAAGGGGGACAACGAGCAGTACTTC. This encodes CASTWKGDNEQYF.

This chain connects TRBV5-1 to TRBJ2-3; 7 nucleotides align to TRBD1. J gave up 2 bases and V 4 bases, and 7 bases lay outside the gene matches. The CDR3 runs to 15 residues. Germline V lookup: CDR1 SGHRS, CDR2 YFSETQ. The CDR3 DNA sequence: TGCGCCAGCAGCCCGGGACAGACTTACACAGATACGCAGTATTTT. Translation gives CASSPGQTYTDTQYF.

The V gene is TRBV25-1, the J gene TRBJ2-1; D is unresolved. The germline V and J ends were trimmed by 6 bases and 8 bases, with 17 bases remaining between them. CDR1 MGHDK and CDR2 SYGVNS come from the germline V gene. The CDR3 is 14 residues long. CDR3 DNA sequence: TGTGCCAGCAGCACTGTTGGACCCCTGGATGAGCAGTTCTTC. Protein: CASSTVGPLDEQFF.

J is TRBJ2-7 and V is TRBV18; D might be TRBD1 (5 bases). The CDR3 runs to 16 residues. CDR1 KGHSH and CDR2 LQKENI come from the germline V gene. With 0 bases removed from V and 1 base from J, the gap between germline ends came to 13 bases. The CDR3 DNA reads TGTGCCAGCTCACCACCGGTCCAGCAGGGATCCTACGAGCAGTACTTC. Encoded protein: CASSPPVQQGSYEQYF.